Listed below are T cell receptor beta chains from one sample, sequenced in a study of T cell changes during pregnancy in multiple sclerosis. Profiled with immunoSEQ multiplex PCR; TCRdb holds only in-frame clones, not every one. The sample has tens of thousands of clones, approximately 90% seen once. The input for sequencing was peripheral blood, taken in the first trimester of pregnancy. The origin of the receptors is a female donor in good health, enrolled as a control in a pregnancy study. Each CDR3 is given with its conserved first and last residue. Fields, in order: CDR3 protein, CDR3 DNA, V gene, D gene, J gene, clone size. A D gene is named only where the DNA matches it firmly. Size tells how often a clone was seen (once, few, many) or the class of an expanded clone, and some rows leave it out.

CDR3 protein: CASSPTGEETQYF
CDR3 DNA: TGTGCCAGCAGTCCTACAGGGGAAGAGACCCAGTACTTC
V gene: TRBV7-3
D gene: TRBD1
J gene: TRBJ2-5
clone size: -

CDR3 protein: CASSPSGPLGGYTF
CDR3 DNA: TGTGCCAGCAGCCCGAGCGGGCCTCTCGGTGGCTACACCTTC
V gene: TRBV6-6
D gene: -
J gene: TRBJ1-2
clone size: few

CDR3 protein: CASSQETGTGTGFSYEQYF
CDR3 DNA: TGCGCCAGCAGCCAAGAAACGGGGACCGGGACAGGGTTCTCCTACGAGCAGTACTTC
V gene: TRBV4-3
D gene: TRBD1
J gene: TRBJ2-7
clone size: once

CDR3 protein: CASSLRGGGFYEQYF
CDR3 DNA: TGCGCCAGCAGCTTGCGGGGGGGCGGCTTCTACGAGCAGTACTTC
V gene: TRBV5-1
D gene: TRBD2
J gene: TRBJ2-7
clone size: -

CDR3 protein: CASIKRGLSYNEQFF
CDR3 DNA: TGTGCCTCAATTAAACGGGGTCTCTCCTACAATGAGCAGTTCTTC
V gene: TRBV30
D gene: -
J gene: TRBJ2-1
clone size: -

CDR3 protein: CASSLAGDSEQYF
CDR3 DNA: TGTGCCAGCAGCTTGGCCGGGGACAGCGAGCAGTACTTC
V gene: TRBV5-8
D gene: TRBD1
J gene: TRBJ2-7
clone size: -

CDR3 protein: CASSFDRVSGYTF
CDR3 DNA: TGTGCCAGCAGTTTTGACAGGGTCTCCGGCTACACCTTC
V gene: TRBV28
D gene: TRBD1
J gene: TRBJ1-2
clone size: once

CDR3 protein: CASSFRRGLNEQFF
CDR3 DNA: TGTGCCAGCAGCTTCAGGCGTGGGCTCAATGAGCAGTTCTTC
V gene: TRBV28
D gene: -
J gene: TRBJ2-1
clone size: -

CDR3 protein: CASSPGGTSGDTQYF
CDR3 DNA: TGTGCCAGCAGCCCCGGCGGGACTAGCGGAGATACGCAGTATTTT
V gene: TRBV5-6
D gene: TRBD2
J gene: TRBJ2-3
clone size: -

CDR3 protein: CASSLAASGPYEQYF
CDR3 DNA: TGCGCCAGCAGCTTGGCGGCTAGTGGCCCCTACGAGCAGTACTTC
V gene: TRBV5-1
D gene: -
J gene: TRBJ2-7
clone size: -

CDR3 protein: CATRTAANTGELFF
CDR3 DNA: TGTGCCACAAGGACAGCCGCGAACACCGGGGAGCTGTTTTTT
V gene: TRBV27
D gene: -
J gene: TRBJ2-2
clone size: -

CDR3 protein: CASSPRTSPETQYF
CDR3 DNA: TGTGCCAGCAGTCCAAGGACTAGCCCCGAGACCCAGTACTTC
V gene: TRBV27
D gene: TRBD2
J gene: TRBJ2-5
clone size: -

CDR3 protein: CASSLGQGAPGELFF
CDR3 DNA: TGTGCCAGCAGCCTTGGACAGGGGGCGCCCGGGGAGCTGTTTTTT
V gene: TRBV5-4
D gene: TRBD1
J gene: TRBJ2-2
clone size: -

CDR3 protein: CASTVGGSSGTEAFF
CDR3 DNA: TGTGCCAGCACCGTAGGGGGAAGTTCGGGTACTGAAGCTTTCTTT
V gene: TRBV28
D gene: -
J gene: TRBJ1-1
clone size: -

CDR3 protein: CAISVRGANEQFF
CDR3 DNA: TGTGCCATCAGTGTTCGGGGGGCCAATGAGCAGTTCTTC
V gene: TRBV10-3
D gene: -
J gene: TRBJ2-1
clone size: -

CDR3 protein: CAALQGAGGYTF
CDR3 DNA: TGTGCCGCCTTACAGGGGGCGGGAGGCTACACCTTC
V gene: TRBV6-5
D gene: TRBD1
J gene: TRBJ1-2
clone size: -

CDR3 protein: CASSLGTTNSPLHF
CDR3 DNA: TGTGCCAGCAGCTTAGGGACAACGAATTCACCCCTCCACTTT
V gene: TRBV7-2
D gene: -
J gene: TRBJ1-6
clone size: once

CDR3 protein: CASSGGTSGGDEQFF
CDR3 DNA: TGCGCCAGCAGCGGGGGGACTAGCGGAGGGGATGAGCAGTTCTTC
V gene: TRBV5-1
D gene: TRBD2
J gene: TRBJ2-1
clone size: -

CDR3 protein: CASTSGPNQPQHF
CDR3 DNA: TGTGCCAGCACCTCCGGTCCTAATCAGCCCCAGCATTTT
V gene: TRBV2
D gene: -
J gene: TRBJ1-5
clone size: -

CDR3 protein: CASSLGLQTAETQYF
CDR3 DNA: TGTGCCAGCAGTTTAGGTTTGCAAACAGCAGAGACCCAGTACTTC
V gene: TRBV27
D gene: -
J gene: TRBJ2-5
clone size: few

CDR3 protein: CASSPDRGYGYTF
CDR3 DNA: TGTGCCAGCTCCCCGGACCGGGGCTATGGCTACACCTTC
V gene: TRBV18
D gene: -
J gene: TRBJ1-2
clone size: -

CDR3 protein: CASSTRRGEQYF
CDR3 DNA: TGTGCCAGTAGTACAAGGCGGGGCGAGCAGTACTTC
V gene: TRBV19
D gene: -
J gene: TRBJ2-7
clone size: -

CDR3 protein: CASSLVSTEAFF
CDR3 DNA: TGTGCCAGCAGCTTAGTCAGTACTGAAGCTTTCTTT
V gene: TRBV7-2
D gene: -
J gene: TRBJ1-1
clone size: -

CDR3 protein: CASSRSGTSGEQYF
CDR3 DNA: TGCGCCAGCAGCCGCTCCGGGACTAGCGGCGAGCAGTACTTC
V gene: TRBV5-1
D gene: TRBD2
J gene: TRBJ2-7
clone size: -

CDR3 protein: CASSERGGVEEKLFF
CDR3 DNA: TGTGCCAGCAGCGAACGGGGTGGGGTTGAGGAAAAACTGTTTTTT
V gene: TRBV6-1
D gene: -
J gene: TRBJ1-4
clone size: -

CDR3 protein: CASSGGAGFVTQYF
CDR3 DNA: TGTGCCAGTAGCGGGGGGGCCGGTTTTGTGACCCAGTACTTC
V gene: TRBV2
D gene: TRBD2
J gene: TRBJ2-5
clone size: -

CDR3 protein: CASSPNRGIYNEQFF
CDR3 DNA: TGTGCCAGCAGCCCAAACAGGGGTATTTACAATGAGCAGTTCTTC
V gene: TRBV11-2
D gene: TRBD1
J gene: TRBJ2-1
clone size: -

CDR3 protein: CASASGTGNTYEQYF
CDR3 DNA: TGTGCCAGTGCCTCCGGGACAGGGAATACCTACGAGCAGTACTTC
V gene: TRBV28
D gene: TRBD1
J gene: TRBJ2-7
clone size: -

CDR3 protein: CASSQELPNTEAFF
CDR3 DNA: TGTGCCAGCAGCCAAGAACTCCCGAACACTGAAGCTTTCTTT
V gene: TRBV4-2
D gene: -
J gene: TRBJ1-1
clone size: -

CDR3 protein: CASSQDWQGLYEQYF
CDR3 DNA: TGCGCCAGCAGCCAAGATTGGCAGGGCCTCTACGAGCAGTACTTC
V gene: TRBV4-3
D gene: -
J gene: TRBJ2-7
clone size: -

CDR3 protein: CASSESSGGTDTQYF
CDR3 DNA: TGTGCCAGCAGTGAATCCAGCGGGGGCACAGATACGCAGTATTTT
V gene: TRBV2
D gene: TRBD2
J gene: TRBJ2-3
clone size: once

CDR3 protein: CASSEGTEAFF
CDR3 DNA: TGCGCCAGCAGTGAGGGAACTGAAGCTTTCTTT
V gene: TRBV5-1
D gene: -
J gene: TRBJ1-1
clone size: -

CDR3 protein: CASSPFPRRGGRETQYF
CDR3 DNA: TGTGCCAGCAGCCCATTCCCTAGACGGGGGGGCCGAGAGACCCAGTACTTC
V gene: TRBV11-2
D gene: TRBD2
J gene: TRBJ2-5
clone size: -

CDR3 protein: CASSSLIDTDTQYF
CDR3 DNA: TGTGCCAGCAGTTCCCTCATAGACACAGATACGCAGTATTTT
V gene: TRBV27
D gene: -
J gene: TRBJ2-3
clone size: -

CDR3 protein: CASSESGRIETQYF
CDR3 DNA: TGTGCCAGCAGTGAGTCAGGTCGTATAGAGACCCAGTACTTC
V gene: TRBV25-1
D gene: -
J gene: TRBJ2-5
clone size: -

CDR3 protein: CASSPNREGYTF
CDR3 DNA: TGTGCCAGCTCACCAAACAGGGAAGGCTACACCTTC
V gene: TRBV18
D gene: -
J gene: TRBJ1-2
clone size: -

CDR3 protein: CASSLPPGAGRDEAFF
CDR3 DNA: TGTGCCAGCAGCTTACCTCCTGGGGCAGGGCGCGATGAAGCTTTCTTT
V gene: TRBV7-9
D gene: -
J gene: TRBJ1-1
clone size: once

CDR3 protein: CASSQDRNRGPYNEQFF
CDR3 DNA: TGTGCCAGCAGCCAAGATAGAAACAGGGGCCCTTACAATGAGCAGTTCTTC
V gene: TRBV4-2
D gene: TRBD1
J gene: TRBJ2-1
clone size: -

CDR3 protein: CASSLTMNTEAFF
CDR3 DNA: TGTGCCAGCAGTTTGACTATGAACACTGAAGCTTTCTTT
V gene: TRBV28
D gene: -
J gene: TRBJ1-1
clone size: -

CDR3 protein: CASSLAPYREKEYYGYTF
CDR3 DNA: TGTGCCAGCAGCTTGGCTCCATACCGGGAGAAAGAATACTATGGCTACACCTTC
V gene: TRBV5-6
D gene: -
J gene: TRBJ1-2
clone size: few

CDR3 protein: CASGLQGGVTEAFF
CDR3 DNA: TGTGCTAGTGGACTACAGGGTGGGGTCACTGAAGCTTTCTTT
V gene: TRBV12-5
D gene: -
J gene: TRBJ1-1
clone size: -

CDR3 protein: CASSASGGAGDTQYF
CDR3 DNA: TGTGCCAGCAGCGCAAGCGGGGGGGCAGGAGATACGCAGTATTTT
V gene: TRBV9
D gene: TRBD2
J gene: TRBJ2-3
clone size: -

CDR3 protein: CQTELNTEAFF
CDR3 DNA: TGTCAAACGGAGCTAAACACTGAAGCTTTCTTT
V gene: TRBV28
D gene: -
J gene: TRBJ1-1
clone size: -

CDR3 protein: CASSGSYEQYF
CDR3 DNA: TGTGCCAGCAGTGGCAGCTACGAGCAGTACTTC
V gene: TRBV2
D gene: -
J gene: TRBJ2-7
clone size: -